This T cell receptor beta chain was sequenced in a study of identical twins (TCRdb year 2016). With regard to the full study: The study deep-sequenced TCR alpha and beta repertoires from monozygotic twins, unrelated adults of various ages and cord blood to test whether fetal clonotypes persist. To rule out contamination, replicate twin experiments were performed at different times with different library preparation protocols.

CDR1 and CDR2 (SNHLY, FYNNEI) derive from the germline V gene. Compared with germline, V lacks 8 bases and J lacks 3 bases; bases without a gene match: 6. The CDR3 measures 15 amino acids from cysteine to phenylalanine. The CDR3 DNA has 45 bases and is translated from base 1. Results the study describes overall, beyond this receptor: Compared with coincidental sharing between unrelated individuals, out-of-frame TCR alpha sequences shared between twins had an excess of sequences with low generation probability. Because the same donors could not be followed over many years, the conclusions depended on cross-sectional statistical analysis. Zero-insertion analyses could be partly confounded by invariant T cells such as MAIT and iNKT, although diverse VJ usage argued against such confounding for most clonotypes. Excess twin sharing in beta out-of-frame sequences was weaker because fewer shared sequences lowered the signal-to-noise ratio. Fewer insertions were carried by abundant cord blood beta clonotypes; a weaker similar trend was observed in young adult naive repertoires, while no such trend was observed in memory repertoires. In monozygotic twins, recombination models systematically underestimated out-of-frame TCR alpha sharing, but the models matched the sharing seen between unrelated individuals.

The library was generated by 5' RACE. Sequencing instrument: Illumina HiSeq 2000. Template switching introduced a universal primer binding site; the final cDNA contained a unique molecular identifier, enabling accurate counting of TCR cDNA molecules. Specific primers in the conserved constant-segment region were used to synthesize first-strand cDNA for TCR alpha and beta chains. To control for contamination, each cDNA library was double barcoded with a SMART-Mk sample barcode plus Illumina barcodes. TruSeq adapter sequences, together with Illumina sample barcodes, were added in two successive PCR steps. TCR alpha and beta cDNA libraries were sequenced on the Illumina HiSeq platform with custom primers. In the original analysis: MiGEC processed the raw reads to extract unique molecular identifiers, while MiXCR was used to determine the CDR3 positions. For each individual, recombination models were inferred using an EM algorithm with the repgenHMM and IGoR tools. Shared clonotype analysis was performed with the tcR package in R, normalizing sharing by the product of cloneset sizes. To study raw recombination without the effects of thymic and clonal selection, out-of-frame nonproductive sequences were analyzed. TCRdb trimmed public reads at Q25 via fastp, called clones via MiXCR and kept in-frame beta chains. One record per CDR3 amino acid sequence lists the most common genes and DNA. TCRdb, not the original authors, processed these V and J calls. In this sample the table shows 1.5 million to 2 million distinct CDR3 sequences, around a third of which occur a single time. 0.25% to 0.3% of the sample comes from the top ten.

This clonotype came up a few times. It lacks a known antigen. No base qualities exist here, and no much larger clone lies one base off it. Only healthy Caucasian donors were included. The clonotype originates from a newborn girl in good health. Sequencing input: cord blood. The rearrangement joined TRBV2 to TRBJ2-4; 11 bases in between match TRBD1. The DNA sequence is TGTGCCAGCGCTAGGACAGGGGGCTTCAAAAACATTCAGTACTTC. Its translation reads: CASARTGGFKNIQYF.